This T cell receptor beta chain was identified during a study of molecular identifiers for immune sequencing clone quantification. Points from the study as a whole: The sizes of highly expanded clones could be underestimated when identical TCR molecules share a barcode.

Trimming removed 5 bases at V and 4 bases at J, with 18 bases between. Germline CDR1 MDHEN, CDR2 SYDVKM. The CDR3 contains 16 residues. With 10%, 30% or 50% of RNA, about 17,000 to 1,000,000 naive CD8 T cells were sequenced. At least ten counts were recorded for this clonotype. Its specificity is unknown. Preparation methods for the bulk TCR libraries were those previously described, with listed TCR primers. In TCRdb, the PCR reads were re-called with MiXCR into one record per CDR3 protein. The repertoire holds about 320,000 distinct CDR3 sequences, 20% to 25% seen once, with roughly 0.86% in the top ten.

The TCR originated in a human donor in good health. Some libraries in this study had Jurkat cell RNA spiked in. The chain joins TRBV28 to TRBJ1-5; D may be TRBD1 (6 bases). Sequences were obtained from naive CD8+ T cells from blood, with Jurkat cell RNA spiked in. Subset denoted: FACS-sorted CD8+CD4-CCR7+CD45RA+ naive T cells. In nucleotides, the CDR3 is TGTGCCAGCAGTCCCGGACAGCGGTTTGGTAATCAGCCCCAGCATTTT. Translation: CASSPGQRFGNQPQHF.